One sample yielded the 10 T cell receptor beta chains listed below, sequenced in a study of human T cells and chemical hapten exposure. TCRdb ran MiXCR on the RACE reads and lists one entry per CDR3 protein. The table records a few hundred thousand distinct CDR3 sequences, about 6% of them present only once. Time point of the sample: patch test 2, 6 weeks after DPC sensitization. The treatment here: therapeutic diphenylcyclopropenone sensitization with weekly scalp DPC. Sample: whole blood, taken in connection with sensitization to the hapten diphenylcyclopropenone (DPC). These receptors were obtained from a woman between 18 and 30 years old with alopecia areata. Some clones in this sample may be carry-over from other donors' samples.

The chain is built from TRBV28 and TRBJ2-7; possible D gene TRBD1, 6 bases. V was pared by 7 bases and J by 7 bases, with 14 bases between. The CDR3 consists of 12 residues. From germline, CDR1 is MDHEN and CDR2 SYDVKM. The CDR3: CASTSQGEEQYF. CDR3 DNA sequence: TGTGCCAGCACGTCACAGGGTGAAGAGCAGTACTTC.

This clonotype occurred a few times. V gene TRBV6-6 combines with J gene TRBJ1-1; D is ambiguous. CDR3 length equals 11 residues. Germline loops: CDR1 MNHNY, CDR2 SVGAGI (reference sequence). Deletions cut 10 bases from V and 0 bases from J, with 6 bases between. The CDR3 reads CATVMNTEAFF. DNA for the CDR3: TGTGCCACCGTCATGAACACTGAAGCTTTCTTT.

V and J are TRBV28 and TRBJ2-3; 12 nucleotides align to TRBD2. Trimming took 5 bases from V and 6 from J; bases not matched to a gene: 6. The CDR3 consists of 15 residues. CDR1 is MDHEN and CDR2 is SYDVKM in the germline V gene. CDR3 bases: TGTGCCAGCAGTCCGGGACTAGCGGGCCCCGATACGCAGTATTTT. Protein: CASSPGLAGPDTQYF.

V is TRBV29-1 and J is TRBJ1-1; D gene uncertain. Germline V gives CDR1 SQVTM, CDR2 ANQGSEA. V lost 0 bases and J 6 bases, leaving 11 bases between the germline ends. This CDR3 is 13 amino acids long. CDR3 coding DNA: TGCAGCGTTGAAGATGGCCGGGCCGCTGAAGCTTTCTTT. Protein sequence: CSVEDGRAAEAFF. The complete variable domain, with remaining parts taken from reference TRBV29-1 and TRBJ1-1, reads SAVISQKPSRDICQRGTSLTIQCQVDSQVTMMFWYRQQPGQSLTLIATANQGSEATYESGFVIDKFPISRPNLTFSTLTVSNMSPEDSSIYLCSVEDGRAAEAFFGQGTRLTVV.

The genes are TRBV2 and TRBJ2-6; either TRBD1 or TRBD2 may fit D (5 bases each). V lost 7 bases to trimming and J lost 1 base, with 14 bases between them. Germline V lookup: CDR1 SNHLY, CDR2 FYNNEI. CDR3 length: 16 residues. The CDR3 nucleotides are TGTGCCAGCAATCGGGGCGGTGTTTCTGGGGCCAACGTCCTGACTTTC. Translation gives CASNRGGVSGANVLTF. The full variable domain, completed using reference TRBV2 and TRBJ2-6, is EPEVTQTPSHQVTQMGQEVILRCVPISNHLYFYWYRQILGQKVEFLVSFYNNEISEKSEIFDDQFSVERPDGSNFTLKIRSTKLEDSAMYFCASNRGGVSGANVLTFGAGSRLTVL.

The chain joins TRBV6-5 to TRBJ2-3; TRBD1 aligns across 7 bases. V dropped 2 bases and J dropped 3; count of bases not matched to a gene: 5. Germline-derived CDR1 and CDR2 are MNHEY and SVGAGI. The CDR3 runs 15 residues. The CDR3 region is CASSYSPTGTDTQYF. The CDR3 coding sequence is TGTGCCAGCAGTTACAGCCCGACAGGGACAGATACGCAGTATTTT.

The rearrangement links TRBV2 to TRBJ2-5; TRBD2 aligns across 12 bases. Looked up from germline, CDR1 is SNHLY and CDR2 is FYNNEI. The J segment lost 5 bases and the V segment lost 6 bases, leaving 7 bases of the junction unmatched. The CDR3 runs 15 residues. The DNA for the CDR3 is TGTGCCAGCAGCAGGACTAGCGGGGCTTTGGAGACCCAGTACTTC. Residues: CASSRTSGALETQYF.

The V gene is TRBV20-1, the J gene TRBJ1-1, with 8 bases lining up with TRBD1. V was clipped by 0 bases and J by 10 bases; unmatched bases: 10. CDR1 is DFQATT, CDR2 SNEGSKA, per germline (reference sequence). There are 14 residues in the CDR3. The CDR3 protein is CSARDPGQGSGAFF. The CDR3 DNA reads TGCAGTGCTAGAGATCCCGGACAGGGATCAGGAGCTTTCTTT.

This clonotype has at least ten counts. V is TRBV7-9 and J is TRBJ2-7, with D perhaps assigned TRBD1 or TRBD2 (5 bases each). The germline V gene has CDR1 SEHNR and CDR2 FQNEAQ (reference sequence). The V end lost 6 bases, the J end lost 7 bases, and 13 bases lay between the germline ends. The CDR3 has 12 residues. The CDR3 DNA is TGTGCCAGCAGTTGGGACGTAAGGGAGCAGTACTTC. This codes for CASSWDVREQYF.

There are many counts of this clonotype. The J gene is TRBJ1-2, the V gene TRBV4-3; no definite D call. The CDR3 is made up of 15 amino acids. V shed 1 base and J shed 2 bases, with 11 bases lying between them. Germline V lookup: CDR1 LGHNA, CDR2 YSLEER. This CDR3 reads CASSQVASVNYGYTF. CDR3 in DNA: TGCGCCAGCAGCCAAGTGGCCAGCGTAAACTATGGCTACACCTTC.